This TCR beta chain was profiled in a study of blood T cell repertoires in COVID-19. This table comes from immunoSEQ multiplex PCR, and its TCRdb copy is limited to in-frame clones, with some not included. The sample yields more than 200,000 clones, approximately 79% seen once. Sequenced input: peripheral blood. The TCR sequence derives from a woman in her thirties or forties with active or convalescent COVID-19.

The CDR3: CASSVVTGGAKDTEAFF. CDR3 nucleotides: TGTGCCAGCAGCGTAGTGACAGGGGGCGCAAAGGACACTGAAGCTTTCTTT. This chain links TRBV9 with TRBJ1-1, with TRBD1 matching over 10 bases. This CDR3 region has 17 residues. Losses at the gene ends were 0 bases for V and 3 bases for J; bases not matched to a gene: 8. The germline CDR1 and CDR2 sequences are SGDLS and YYNGEE.